This T cell receptor (beta chain) came from a study of STAT5B mutations in CD4+ large granular lymphocyte leukemia (dated by TCRdb to 2021 to 2024). Describing the broader study: Among healthy controls, the CDR3 'QG' motif was associated with a particular HLA allele. The study compared the TCRbeta repertoires of patients with CD4+ T-cell large granular lymphocyte leukemia against the TCRbeta repertoires of healthy blood donors. Flow cytometry on FACSCanto II or FACSVerse showed that the purified fractions were more than 95% pure among lymphocytes. Study-wide findings and limitations: Greater clonality appeared to be present in CD4-sorted patient repertoires than in healthy CD4+ repertoires, and the difference was retained after the putative leukemic clones were removed. Enrichment of TRBV06-family usage was observed among the top patient clones (8/27) relative to healthy controls (2/35). The main leukemic clonotypes were found to be private to each patient, although around 25% of the main leukemic clonotypes were detected at low frequency in the non-leukemic repertoires of other patients. The data were not HLA-matched, and the relatively small sample size could explain the higher clonality seen in CD4+ compared with CD8+ T-LGLL.

The CDR3 contains 15 residues, cysteine and phenylalanine counted. Only CDR3 DNA is held: 45 bases, read in frame from base 1. CDR1 and CDR2, looked up from the germline V gene, are MNHEY and SVGAGI. V drops 2 bases and J drops 6 bases, leaving 17 bases in between. As to this clone: Its antigen is not yet known. No base quality values were provided; no much bigger clone lies one nucleotide off.

The healthy control group was made up of approximately 40 blood donors, and the Finnish Red Cross blood service supplied their buffy coats. All TCR-sequenced material derived from peripheral blood: patient blood samples and healthy donor buffy coats. Peripheral blood mononuclear cells were isolated by Ficoll-Hypaque gradient centrifugation. For the healthy controls, CD4+ cells were obtained from buffy coats by magnetic purification. The Gentra Puregene Cell and Tissue kit was used to extract genomic DNA, and a Qubit 2.0 fluorometer was used to measure the amount of genomic DNA. TCRbeta rearrangements were sequenced from genomic DNA using the immunoSEQ assay at survey resolution. Per the source publication's procedure: In the TCR sequencing data, the lowest productive clonotype frequency that could be detected was 2.59 x 10-5. Only productive TCRbeta rearrangements, meaning sequences that were complete and in-frame, were kept for the analyses. Simpson clonality, calculated in the immunoSEQ Analyzer version 3.0, was used as the measure of sample clonality. Clones were binned by frequency as very rare, small, medium, large (1-20%) or hyperexpanded (>20%). OLGA 1.2.3 estimated generation probabilities, VDJtools produced V-gene circos plots, VDJdb was queried for specificities, and GLIPH identified CDR3 motifs. Entries here come from immuneACCESS through TCRdb and include only in-frame sequences with V and J called. Some clones fail to appear in such tables; in the studies checked, an unresolved V gene covers under half of the shortfall, and the cause of the remainder is unknown. V, J and clone size derive from that table, while D and trimming were established from the DNA sequence. A total of about 30,000 clones appear in this sample, roughly nine tenths of them only once. 3% to 4% of the sample lies in the top ten.

The source material was CD4+ T cells from blood buffy coats. This TCR came from a human donor in good health. Here the chain combines TRBV6-5 and TRBJ2-7, and TRBD1 may be the D gene, going by 6 matching bases. The DNA sequence is as follows: TGTGCCAGCAGTTACGGGGGCCTAGCTCTCTCCGAGCAGTACTTC. It specifies CASSYGGLALSEQYF.